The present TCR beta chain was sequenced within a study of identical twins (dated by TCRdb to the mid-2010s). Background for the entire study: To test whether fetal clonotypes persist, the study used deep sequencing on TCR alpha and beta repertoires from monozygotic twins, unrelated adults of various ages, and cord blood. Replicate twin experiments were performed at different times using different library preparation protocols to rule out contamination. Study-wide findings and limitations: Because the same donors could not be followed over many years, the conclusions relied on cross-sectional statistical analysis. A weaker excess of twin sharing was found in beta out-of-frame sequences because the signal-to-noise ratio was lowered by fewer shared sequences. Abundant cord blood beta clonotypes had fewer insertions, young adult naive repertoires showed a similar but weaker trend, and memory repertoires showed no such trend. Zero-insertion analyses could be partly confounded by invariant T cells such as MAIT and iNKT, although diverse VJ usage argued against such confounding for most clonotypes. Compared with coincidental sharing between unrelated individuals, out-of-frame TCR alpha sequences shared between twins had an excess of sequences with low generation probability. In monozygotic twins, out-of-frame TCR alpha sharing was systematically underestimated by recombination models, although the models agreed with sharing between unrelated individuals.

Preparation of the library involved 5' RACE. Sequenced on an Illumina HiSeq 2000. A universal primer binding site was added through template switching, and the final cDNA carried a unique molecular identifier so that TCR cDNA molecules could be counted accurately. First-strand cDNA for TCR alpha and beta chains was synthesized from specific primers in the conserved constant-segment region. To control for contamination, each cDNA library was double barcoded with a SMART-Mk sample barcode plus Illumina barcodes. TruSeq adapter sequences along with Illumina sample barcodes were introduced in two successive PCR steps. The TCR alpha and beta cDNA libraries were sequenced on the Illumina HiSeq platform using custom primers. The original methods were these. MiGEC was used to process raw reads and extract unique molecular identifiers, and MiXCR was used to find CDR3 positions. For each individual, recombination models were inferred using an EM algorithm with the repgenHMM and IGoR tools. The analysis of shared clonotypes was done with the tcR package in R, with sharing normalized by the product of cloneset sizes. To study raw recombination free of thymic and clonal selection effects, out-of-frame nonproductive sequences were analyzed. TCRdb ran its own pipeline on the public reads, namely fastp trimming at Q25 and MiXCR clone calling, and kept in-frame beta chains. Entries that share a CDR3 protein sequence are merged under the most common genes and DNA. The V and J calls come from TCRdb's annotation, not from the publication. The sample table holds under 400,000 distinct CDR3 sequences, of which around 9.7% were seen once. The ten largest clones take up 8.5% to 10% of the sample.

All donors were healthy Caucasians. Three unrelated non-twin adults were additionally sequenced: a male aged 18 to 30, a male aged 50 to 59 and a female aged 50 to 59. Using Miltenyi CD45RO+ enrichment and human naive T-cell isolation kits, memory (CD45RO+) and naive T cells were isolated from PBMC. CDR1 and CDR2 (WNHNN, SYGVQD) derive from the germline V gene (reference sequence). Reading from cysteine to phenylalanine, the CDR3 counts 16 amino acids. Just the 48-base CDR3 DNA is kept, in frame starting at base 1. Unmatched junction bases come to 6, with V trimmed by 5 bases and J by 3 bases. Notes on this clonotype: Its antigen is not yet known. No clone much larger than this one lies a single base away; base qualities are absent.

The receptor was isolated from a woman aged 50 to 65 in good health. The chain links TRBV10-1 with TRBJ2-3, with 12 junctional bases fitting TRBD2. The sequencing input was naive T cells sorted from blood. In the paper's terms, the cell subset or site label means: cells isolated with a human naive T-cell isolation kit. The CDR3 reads CASSRLGLAGTDTQYF. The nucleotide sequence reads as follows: TGCGCCAGCAGTCGACTCGGACTAGCGGGAACAGATACGCAGTATTTT.